This T cell receptor (beta chain) was recovered during a study of cytomegalovirus exposure and HLA in healthy donors. Study results and limitations: There was a cluster of highly shared sequence variants that was likely a sequencing artifact.

This CDR3 has 13 residues. Trimming shortened V by 0 bases and J by 8 bases, and 8 bases separated the two germline ends. Per germline, CDR1 LGHNT and CDR2 FRNRAP. The study ran its PCR with 60 Vbeta and 13 Jbeta primers. TCRdb keeps only in-frame clones here, not all; method: immunoSEQ multiplex PCR. Of roughly 110,000 clones listed, 70% to 85% are singletons. About this clone itself: The antigen is undetermined.

The chain joins TRBV12-5 to TRBJ2-1; no firm D call. The sequenced sample consisted of PBMCs. This TCR came from a boy aged 5-17 years in good health and CMV-seronegative. Here the CDR3 DNA reads TGTGCTAGTGGTTTGGTAAGCGTTCATGAGCAGTTCTTC. Its translation is CASGLVSVHEQFF. The full variable domain, completed using reference TRBV12-5 and TRBJ2-1, is DARVTQTPRHKVTEMGQEVTMRCQPILGHNTVFWYRQTMMQGLELLAYFRNRAPLDDSGMPKDRFSAEMPDATLATLKIQPSEPRDSAVYFCASGLVSVHEQFFGPGTRLTVL.